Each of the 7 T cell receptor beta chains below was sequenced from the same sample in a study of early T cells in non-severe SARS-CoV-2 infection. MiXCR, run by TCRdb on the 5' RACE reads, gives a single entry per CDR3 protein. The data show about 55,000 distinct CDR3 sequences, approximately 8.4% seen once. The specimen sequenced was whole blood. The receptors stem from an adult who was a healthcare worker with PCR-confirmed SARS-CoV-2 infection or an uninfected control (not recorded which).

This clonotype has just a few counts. Written as DNA, the CDR3 is TGCAGTGCTAGTAATGGACGGGTTGTCACTGAAGCTTTCTTT. Translating gives CSASNGRVVTEAFF. The chain recombines TRBV20-1 with TRBJ1-1, with D uncertain. Deletions cut 3 bases from V and 4 bases from J, with 15 bases between. Germline values: CDR1 DFQATT, CDR2 SNEGSKA (reference sequence). This CDR3 has 14 residues.

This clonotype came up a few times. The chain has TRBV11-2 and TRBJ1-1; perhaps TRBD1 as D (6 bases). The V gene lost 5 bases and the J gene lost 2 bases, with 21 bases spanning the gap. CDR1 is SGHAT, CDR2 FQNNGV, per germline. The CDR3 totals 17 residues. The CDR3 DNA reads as TGTGCCAGCAGCCACGACTTAAGACAGGTCAATAACACTGAAGCTTTCTTT. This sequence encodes CASSHDLRQVNNTEAFF.

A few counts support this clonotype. The CDR3 nucleotides are TGTGCCAGCAGTTATACTAGCGGGATAACAGATACGCAGTATTTT. It codes for CASSYTSGITDTQYF. The V and J genes are TRBV6-6 and TRBJ2-3, with 10 bases identical to TRBD2. This CDR3 is 15 amino acids long. CDR1 MNHNY and CDR2 SVGAGI come from the germline V gene (reference sequence). J was trimmed by 3 bases and V by 3 bases; bases with no gene match: 3.

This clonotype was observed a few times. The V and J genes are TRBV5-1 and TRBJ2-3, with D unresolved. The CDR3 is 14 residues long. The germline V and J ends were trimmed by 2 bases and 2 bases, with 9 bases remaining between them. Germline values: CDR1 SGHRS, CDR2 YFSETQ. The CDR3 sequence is CASSLGDFTDTQYF. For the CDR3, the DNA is TGCGCCAGCAGCTTAGGAGATTTCACAGATACGCAGTATTTT. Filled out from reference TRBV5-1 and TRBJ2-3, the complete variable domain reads KAGVTQTPRYLIKTRGQQVTLSCSPISGHRSVSWYQQTPGQGLQFLFEYFSETQRNKGNFPGRFSGRQFSNSRSEMNVSTLELGDSALYLCASSLGDFTDTQYFGPGTRLTVL.

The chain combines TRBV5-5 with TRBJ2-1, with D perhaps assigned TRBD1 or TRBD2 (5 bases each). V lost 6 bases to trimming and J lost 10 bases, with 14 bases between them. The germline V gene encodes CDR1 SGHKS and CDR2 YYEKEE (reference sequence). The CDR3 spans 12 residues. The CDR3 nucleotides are TGTGCCAGCACCCCCCCGGGACCGGAGCAGTTCTTC. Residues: CASTPPGPEQFF.

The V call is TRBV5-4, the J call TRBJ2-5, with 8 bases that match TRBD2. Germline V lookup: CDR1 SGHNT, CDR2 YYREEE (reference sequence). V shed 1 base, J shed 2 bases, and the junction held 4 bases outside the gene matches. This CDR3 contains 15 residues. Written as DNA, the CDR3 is TGTGCCAGCAGCTTGCGGATAGCGGGACAAGAGACCCAGTACTTC. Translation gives CASSLRIAGQETQYF.

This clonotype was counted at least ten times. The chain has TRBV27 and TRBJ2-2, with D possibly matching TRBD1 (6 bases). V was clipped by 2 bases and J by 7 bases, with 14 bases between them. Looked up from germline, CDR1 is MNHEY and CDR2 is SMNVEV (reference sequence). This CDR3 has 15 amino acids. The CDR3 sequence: CASSLIGGAFGELFF. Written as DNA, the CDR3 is TGTGCCAGCAGTTTAATTGGGGGCGCGTTCGGGGAGCTGTTTTTT.